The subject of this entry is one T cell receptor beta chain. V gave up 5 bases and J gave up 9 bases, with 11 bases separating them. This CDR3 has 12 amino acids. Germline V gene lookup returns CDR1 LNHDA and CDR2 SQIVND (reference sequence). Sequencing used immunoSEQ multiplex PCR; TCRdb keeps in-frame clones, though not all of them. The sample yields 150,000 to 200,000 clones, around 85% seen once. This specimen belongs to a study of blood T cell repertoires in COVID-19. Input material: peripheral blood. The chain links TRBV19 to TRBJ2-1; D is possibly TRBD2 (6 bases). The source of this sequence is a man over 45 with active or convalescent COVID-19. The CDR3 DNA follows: TGTGCCAGTAGTTCTTCGGGAGTTGAGCAGTTCTTC. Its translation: CASSSSGVEQFF.